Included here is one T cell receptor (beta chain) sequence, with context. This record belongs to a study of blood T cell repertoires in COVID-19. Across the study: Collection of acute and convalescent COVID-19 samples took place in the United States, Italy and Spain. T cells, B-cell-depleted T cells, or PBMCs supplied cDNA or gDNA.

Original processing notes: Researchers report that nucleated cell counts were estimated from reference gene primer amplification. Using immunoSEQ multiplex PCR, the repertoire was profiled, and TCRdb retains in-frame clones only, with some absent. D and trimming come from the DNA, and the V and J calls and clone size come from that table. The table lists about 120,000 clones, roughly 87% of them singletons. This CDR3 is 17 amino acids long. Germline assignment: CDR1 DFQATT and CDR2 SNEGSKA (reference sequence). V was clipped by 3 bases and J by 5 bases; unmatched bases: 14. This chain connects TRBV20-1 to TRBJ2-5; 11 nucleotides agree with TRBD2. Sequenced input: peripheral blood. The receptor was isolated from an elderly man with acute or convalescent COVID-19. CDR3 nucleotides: TGCAGTGCTAGTGCCTTGGCTAGCGGGAGGTGGGGGGAGACCCAGTACTTC. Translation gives CSASALASGRWGETQYF.